This T cell receptor beta chain was captured in a study of CD4 T cells in relation to SARS-CoV-2 and coronaviruses. Whole-study findings and limits: Compared with monoreactive clones, crossreactive clones showed significantly weaker SARS-CoV-2 expansion.

Before the COVID-19 pandemic, during about 2010-2018, CD4+ T cells were taken from unexposed donors. CD4+ T cells were isolated from the cells after 10 days of culture. Profiled with immunoSEQ multiplex PCR; TCRdb holds only in-frame clones, not every one. There are about 18,000 clones in the sample; about 80% occur only once, and 27% lies in the top ten. As regards this clone: Its antigen is currently unknown.

The sequenced material came from CD4+ T cells from PBMCs, cultured in vitro. The TCR originated in a human donor in good health.

CDR3 loop: CATRGNPITTDTQYF. The CDR3 DNA is TGTGCCACCAGGGGAAACCCGATAACAACAGATACGCAGTATTTT. The J gene is TRBJ2-3, the V gene TRBV24-1; no reliable D call. The V gene lost 7 bases and the J gene lost 3 bases, with 16 bases spanning the gap. The length of the CDR3 is 15 residues. Germline V lookup: CDR1 KGHDR, CDR2 SFDVKD.